The clone carrying this T cell receptor (beta chain) was counted ten times or more. The entry originates in a study of molecular identifiers for immune sequencing clone quantification. Across the whole study: In replicates, RNA from approximately 20,000 or 100,000 naive CD8 cells was divided five ways and four parts were sequenced.

V dropped 1 base and J dropped 0; count of bases not matched to a gene: 4. The CDR3 length is 16 residues. Germline CDR1 and CDR2: SEHNR and FQNEAQ (reference sequence). TCRdb itself ran the PCR reads through MiXCR, one entry per CDR3 protein. This sample has just over 35,000 distinct CDR3 sequences, with about a fifth found just once. This chain links TRBV7-9 with TRBJ2-3; 7 bases line up with TRBD1. Sequencing was carried out using naive CD8+ T cells from blood, with Jurkat cell RNA spiked in. Sample subset: FACS-sorted CD8+CD4-CCR7+CD45RA+ naive T cells. The TCR originated in a human donor in good health. Some libraries in this study had Jurkat cell RNA spiked in. The CDR3 reads CASSLEGQTSTDTQYF. The DNA of the CDR3 is TGTGCCAGCAGCTTAGAGGGACAGACGAGCACAGATACGCAGTATTTT. Supplemented by reference TRBV7-9 and TRBJ2-3, the full variable domain reads DTGVSQNPRHKITKRGQNVTFRCDPISEHNRLYWYRQTLGQGPEFLTYFQNEAQLEKSRLLSDRFSAERPKGSFSTLEIQRTEQGDSAMYLCASSLEGQTSTDTQYFGPGTRLTVL.